A selection of T cell receptor beta chains follows, all from one sample in a study of blood T cells in healthy people across ages. TCRdb passed the 5' RACE reads through MiXCR, listing each CDR3 protein once. The repertoire holds 1.5 million or so distinct CDR3 sequences, with 42% as singletons. The source material was blood. All receptors come from a woman aged 18-35 years in good health. Both conserved end residues are part of each CDR3. A D gene is named only where the DNA matches it firmly. For some rows the clone size is stated as once, few or many, or as a class when expanded; others skip it.

J: TRBJ1-4; D: .; size: .; V: TRBV27; DNA: TGTGCCAGCAGTCCCGGGTGGGGACTTAATGAAAAACTGTTTTTT; CDR3: CASSPGWGLNEKLFF
J: TRBJ2-3; D: .; size: .; V: TRBV6-1; DNA: TGTGCCAGCAGTGAGCCCCTCTACACAGATACGCAGTATTTT; CDR3: CASSEPLYTDTQYF
J: TRBJ2-5; D: TRBD2; size: once; V: TRBV2; DNA: TGTGCCACCGTGCCGGGACTAGCGGGACTAGAGACCCAGTACTTC; CDR3: CATVPGLAGLETQYF
J: TRBJ2-5; D: TRBD2; size: few; V: TRBV10-3; DNA: TGTGCCATCAGCGACACAGCGGGGGCGGCGGGAGAGACCCAGTACTTC; CDR3: CAISDTAGAAGETQYF
J: TRBJ1-2; D: TRBD1; size: few; V: TRBV29-1; DNA: TGCAGCGGTGGGACAGGGAGTAACTATGGCTACACCTTC; CDR3: CSGGTGSNYGYTF
J: TRBJ1-1; D: .; size: .; V: TRBV10-3; DNA: TGTGCCATCAGTGAGCCTACAGGACGGTGGACTGAAGCTTTCTTT; CDR3: CAISEPTGRWTEAFF
J: TRBJ2-1; D: .; size: .; V: TRBV30; DNA: TGTGCCTGGAGTCCGGGGGGAGGGGGCTATGAGCAGTTCTTC; CDR3: CAWSPGGGGYEQFF
J: TRBJ2-3; D: .; size: few; V: TRBV6-2/TRBV6-3; DNA: TGTGCCAGCAGAACTAGGGGTTTTACAGATACGCAGTATTTT; CDR3: CASRTRGFTDTQYF
J: TRBJ2-3; D: .; size: .; V: TRBV20-1; DNA: TGCAGTGCTGGGGGACTTTTACTTCTCCAGCTCACAGATACGCAGTATTTT; CDR3: CSAGGLLLLQLTDTQYF
J: TRBJ2-7; D: TRBD2; size: many; V: TRBV4-1; DNA: TGCGCCAGCAGCCTGACTAGCGACTCCTACGAGCAGTACTTC; CDR3: CASSLTSDSYEQYF
J: TRBJ1-6; D: .; size: .; V: TRBV3-1; DNA: TGTGCCAGCAGCCAGATTTTGGGGACTCAAAATTCACCCCTCCACTTT; CDR3: CASSQILGTQNSPLHF
J: TRBJ2-7; D: TRBD2; size: many; V: TRBV12-3/TRBV12-4; DNA: TGTGCCAGCAGGGCAGGGACTAGCGGGAGGTACGAGCAGTACTTC; CDR3: CASRAGTSGRYEQYF
J: TRBJ2-1; D: .; size: .; V: TRBV11-2; DNA: TGTGCCAGCAGGAGGTTGGGGGTCCAGTTCTTC; CDR3: CASRRLGVQFF
J: TRBJ2-2; D: .; size: .; V: TRBV7-9; DNA: TGTGCCAGCAACCCGACGGAGGTAAACACCGGGGAGCTGTTTTTT; CDR3: CASNPTEVNTGELFF
J: TRBJ2-7; D: .; size: .; V: TRBV28; DNA: TGTGCCAGCAGTCGACAGCCTACCGAGCAGTACTTC; CDR3: CASSRQPTEQYF
J: TRBJ2-3; D: TRBD2; size: few; V: TRBV18; DNA: TGTGCCAGCTCACCACGGGGACAGAGCTCGACTAGCGGGAGAACAGATACGCAGTATTTT; CDR3: CASSPRGQSSTSGRTDTQYF
J: TRBJ2-7; D: TRBD2; size: .; V: TRBV30; DNA: TGTGCCTGGAGTGGAGGTCTTGCGGGAGGGCGCGAGCAGTACTTC; CDR3: CAWSGGLAGGREQYF
J: TRBJ1-5; D: TRBD1; size: .; V: TRBV3-1; DNA: TGTGCCAGCAGCCAACACTCGACAGGGGGTGATCAGCCCCAGCATTTT; CDR3: CASSQHSTGGDQPQHF
J: TRBJ2-5; D: TRBD1; size: many; V: TRBV12-3/TRBV12-4; DNA: TGTGCCAGCAGCCGGACAGGGGGCAAAGAGACCCAGTACTTC; CDR3: CASSRTGGKETQYF
J: TRBJ2-6; D: .; size: few; V: TRBV12-3/TRBV12-4; DNA: TGTGCCAGCAGATCCGGGTACGGAGGGGCCAACGTCCTGACTTTC; CDR3: CASRSGYGGANVLTF
J: TRBJ1-1; D: .; size: .; V: TRBV25-1; DNA: TGTGCCAGCAGTGACAGGACGGCTACTGAAGCTTTCTTT; CDR3: CASSDRTATEAFF
J: TRBJ1-1; D: .; size: .; V: TRBV5-1; DNA: TGCGCCAGCAGCGGGTTACTAGGCACTGAAGCTTTCTTT; CDR3: CASSGLLGTEAFF
J: TRBJ2-7; D: .; size: .; V: TRBV10-3; DNA: TGTGCCACAGGGGCTAGCGGCTACGAGCAGTACTTC; CDR3: CATGASGYEQYF
J: TRBJ2-5; D: .; size: .; V: TRBV19; DNA: TGTGCCAGTAGTCATGGACAGTCGACCCAGTACTTC; CDR3: CASSHGQSTQYF
J: TRBJ2-3; D: .; size: .; V: TRBV5-1; DNA: TGCGCCAGCGGCTTGGAACCCAAAAGCACAGATACGCAGTATTTT; CDR3: CASGLEPKSTDTQYF
J: TRBJ2-3; D: .; size: few; V: TRBV5-1; DNA: TGCGCCAGCAGCCCCGACTATGTAGATACGCAGTATTTT; CDR3: CASSPDYVDTQYF
J: TRBJ1-5; D: .; size: .; V: TRBV4-1; DNA: TGCGCCAGCAGCCAAGAAGCATGGCAGCCCCAGCATTTT; CDR3: CASSQEAWQPQHF
J: TRBJ2-7; D: TRBD1; size: few; V: TRBV20-1; DNA: TGCAGTGCGGCAAGACAGGGGGTTTCCTACGAGCAGTACTTC; CDR3: CSAARQGVSYEQYF
J: TRBJ2-1; D: .; size: few; V: TRBV6-5; DNA: TGTGCCAGCAGTTATTTTTCGTCAGGGAACAATGAGCAGTTCTTC; CDR3: CASSYFSSGNNEQFF
J: TRBJ2-7; D: TRBD1; size: .; V: TRBV6-6; DNA: TGTGCCAGCAGTTACTCGTGGCAGGGGGCTTACGAGCAGTACTTC; CDR3: CASSYSWQGAYEQYF
J: TRBJ2-3; D: TRBD2; size: .; V: TRBV9; DNA: TGTGCCAGCAGCGGGTGGCTAGCGGGGGGAGATACGCAGTATTTT; CDR3: CASSGWLAGGDTQYF
J: TRBJ2-3; D: TRBD2; size: .; V: TRBV6-8; DNA: TGTGCCAGCAGTTACCCCCCGAGGACTAGCGGGAGGGCGAGCTCAGATACGCAGTATTTT; CDR3: CASSYPPRTSGRASSDTQYF
J: TRBJ2-1; D: .; size: .; V: TRBV12-3/TRBV12-4; DNA: TGTGCCAGCAGTTTGTTCGACAGCCGAAATGAGCAGTTCTTC; CDR3: CASSLFDSRNEQFF
J: TRBJ2-7; D: .; size: .; V: TRBV5-1; DNA: TGCGCCAGCACTACTCCCCTCTCCTACGAGCAGTACTTC; CDR3: CASTTPLSYEQYF
J: TRBJ1-2; D: .; size: .; V: TRBV12-3/TRBV12-4; DNA: TGTGCCAGCAACCGGGGAGGGGTGGCTAACTATGGCTACACCTTC; CDR3: CASNRGGVANYGYTF
J: TRBJ2-3; D: .; size: few; V: TRBV6-2/TRBV6-3; DNA: TGTGCCAGCAGTTATGTCCCAGAGACGCAGTATTTT; CDR3: CASSYVPETQYF
J: TRBJ1-4; D: TRBD1; size: .; V: TRBV5-1; DNA: TGCGCCAGCAGCTTCCGGACAGGCCAACCTGCAACTAATGAAAAACTGTTTTTT; CDR3: CASSFRTGQPATNEKLFF
J: TRBJ2-5; D: .; size: many; V: TRBV29-1; DNA: TGCAGCGTCCGAAACTGGGACTCCCAAGAGACCCAGTACTTC; CDR3: CSVRNWDSQETQYF
J: TRBJ2-1; D: TRBD2; size: few; V: TRBV5-1; DNA: TGCGCCAGCAGCTTGGCGCTAGCGGGGAAATACAATGAGCAGTTCTTC; CDR3: CASSLALAGKYNEQFF
J: TRBJ1-2; D: TRBD1; size: few; V: TRBV6-1; DNA: TGTGCCAGCAGACTGGACAGGGACCATGGCTACACCTTC; CDR3: CASRLDRDHGYTF
J: TRBJ2-7; D: .; size: few; V: TRBV28; DNA: TGTGCCAGCAGTTCCCCCCCCCTGAGCTCCTACGAGCAGTACTTC; CDR3: CASSSPPLSSYEQYF
J: TRBJ2-3; D: .; size: .; V: TRBV19; DNA: TGTGCCAGTACCAACAGGGCCACAGATACGCAGTATTTT; CDR3: CASTNRATDTQYF
J: TRBJ2-2; D: TRBD1; size: .; V: TRBV6-5; DNA: TGTGCCAGCAGCCCGGGACAGGGGGCAATCATCGGGGAGCTGTTTTTT; CDR3: CASSPGQGAIIGELFF
J: TRBJ2-3; D: TRBD2; size: few; V: TRBV13; DNA: TGTGCCAGCAGCCTAAGGGCTAGCGGGCCAGATACGCAGTATTTT; CDR3: CASSLRASGPDTQYF
J: TRBJ2-5; D: .; size: .; V: TRBV5-1; DNA: TGCGCCAGCAGCTTGGAAGGGGTTCGAGGGCCACGGGGGACCCAGTACTTC; CDR3: CASSLEGVRGPRGTQYF